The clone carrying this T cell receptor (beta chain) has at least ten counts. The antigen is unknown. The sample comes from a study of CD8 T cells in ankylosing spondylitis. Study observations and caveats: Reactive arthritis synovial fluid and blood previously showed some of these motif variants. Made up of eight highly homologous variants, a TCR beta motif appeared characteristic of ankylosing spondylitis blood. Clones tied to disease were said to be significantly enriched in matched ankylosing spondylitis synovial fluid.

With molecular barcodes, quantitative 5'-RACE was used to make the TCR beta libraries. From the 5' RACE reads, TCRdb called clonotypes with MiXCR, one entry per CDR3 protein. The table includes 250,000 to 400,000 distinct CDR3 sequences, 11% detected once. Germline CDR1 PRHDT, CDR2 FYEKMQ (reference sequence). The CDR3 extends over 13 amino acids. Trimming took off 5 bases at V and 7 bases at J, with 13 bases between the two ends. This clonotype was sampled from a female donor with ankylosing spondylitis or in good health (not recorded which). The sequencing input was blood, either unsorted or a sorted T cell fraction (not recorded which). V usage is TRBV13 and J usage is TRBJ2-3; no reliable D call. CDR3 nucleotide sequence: TGTGCCAGCAGCCATTCTCAAGGGTATACGCAGTATTTT. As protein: CASSHSQGYTQYF. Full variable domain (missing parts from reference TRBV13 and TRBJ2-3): AAGVIQSPRHLIKEKRETATLKCYPIPRHDTVYWYQQGPGQDPQFLISFYEKMQSDKGSIPDRFSAQQFSDYHSELNMSSLELGDSALYFCASSHSQGYTQYFGPGTRLTVL.